The 22 T cell receptor beta chains in this list originate from one sample, sequenced in a study of blood T cells in healthy people across ages. A second roughly 6 to 12 cycle PCR used barcoded and J-beta primers. TCRdb reprocessed the 5' RACE reads with MiXCR, giving one entry per CDR3 protein. Of approximately 690,000 distinct CDR3 sequences listed, roughly 50% were seen once; the top ten hold 35% to 40%. Sequencing was performed on blood. The source is a man aged 60-69 years in good health.

The J gene is TRBJ1-1, the V gene TRBV7-2; no reliable D call. The length of the CDR3 is 15 residues. V was cut by 5 bases and J by 5 bases, with 18 bases left in between. The germline gives CDR1 SGHTA, CDR2 FQGNSA. CDR3 region: CASSADGWGGTEAFF. CDR3 nucleotides: TGTGCCAGCAGCGCAGATGGGTGGGGAGGAACTGAAGCTTTCTTT.

J is TRBJ2-6 and V is TRBV3-1, with D tentatively TRBD2 (5 bases). CDR1 is LGHDT and CDR2 is YNNKEL in the germline V gene (reference sequence). The CDR3 has 13 residues. Trimming removed 11 bases from V and 4 bases from J, with 12 bases in between. CDR3 amino acids: CAGGSSGANVLTF. CDR3 DNA: TGTGCCGGAGGCAGTTCCGGGGCCAACGTCCTGACTTTC. The variable domain in full, with the rest retrieved from reference TRBV3-1 and TRBJ2-6, is DTAVSQTPKYLVTQMGNDKSIKCEQNLGHDTMYWYKQDSKKFLKIMFSYNNKELIINETVPNRFSPKSPDKAHLNLHINSLELGDSAVYFCAGGSSGANVLTFGAGSRLTVL.

This rearrangement joins TRBV5-1 to TRBJ2-5; TRBD1 or TRBD2 may be the D gene (5 bases each). Near its end, the DNA agrees better with TRBJ2-7, so the J call may be wrong. The CDR3 totals 15 residues. CDR1 is SGHRS and CDR2 is YFSETQ in the germline V gene. CDR3 sequence (DNA): TGCGCCAGCAGCTTAGCAAGACCGGGGCTCGACGAGCAGTACTTC. Protein: CASSLARPGLDEQYF.

V and J are TRBV19 and TRBJ2-6; unclear D gene. The CDR3 length is 16 residues. Trimming stripped 3 bases from V and 0 bases from J, with 9 bases between. Germline V gene data show CDR1 as LNHDA and CDR2 as SQIVND (reference sequence). In DNA form, the CDR3 reads TGTGCCAGTAGTATCGGAGTATTCTCTGGGGCCAACGTCCTGACTTTC. Residues: CASSIGVFSGANVLTF.

V usage is TRBV11-3 and J usage is TRBJ2-1; the D is unclear. There are 15 residues in the CDR3. Germline CDR1 reads SGHNT; CDR2 reads YENEEA. Trimming removed 5 bases from V and 6 bases from J, with 17 bases in between. CDR3 coding DNA: TGTGCCAGCAGCCTCGGTCTAGGTTTTGGCAATGAGCAGTTCTTC. The encoded protein is CASSLGLGFGNEQFF.

CDR3: CASSLEVGTSDEQYF. The CDR3 region has the DNA TGCGCCAGCAGCTTGGAGGTGGGGACTAGCGACGAGCAGTACTTC. The rearrangement joins TRBV5-1 to TRBJ2-5, with 10 nucleotides matching TRBD2. The end of the DNA fits TRBJ2-7 better, so the J call may be wrong. CDR3 length: 15 residues. Germline CDR1 and CDR2: SGHRS and YFSETQ.

V and J are TRBV5-1 and TRBJ2-5; D uncertain. The end of the DNA fits TRBJ2-7 better, so the J call may be wrong. The CDR3 extends over 13 amino acids. Germline V gene sequence: CDR1 SGHRS, CDR2 YFSETQ. The CDR3 here is CASTNPTQYEQYF. The CDR3 DNA reads as TGCGCCAGCACGAATCCTACACAATACGAGCAGTACTTC.

The chain is built from TRBV7-9 and TRBJ2-5, with 14 positions matching TRBD2. This CDR3 is 15 amino acids long. CDR1 SEHNR and CDR2 FQNEAQ come from the germline V gene (reference sequence). Trimming at V came to 4 bases and at J to 6 bases, leaving 4 bases not matched to a gene. The CDR3 DNA reads as TGTGCCAGCAGCTGGGGGACTAGCGGGGGAAAGACCCAGTACTTC. Its protein is CASSWGTSGGKTQYF.

V gene TRBV20-1 combines with J gene TRBJ1-4, with 8 bases matching TRBD1. This CDR3 has 17 residues. Germline V gives CDR1 DFQATT, CDR2 SNEGSKA (reference sequence). V shed 1 base, J shed 4 bases, and the junction held 11 bases outside the gene matches. CDR3 sequence reads: CSARAPRQGRNNEKLFF. CDR3 coding DNA: TGCAGTGCTAGAGCTCCGAGACAGGGGAGGAATAATGAAAAACTGTTTTTT.

The chain employs TRBV2 and TRBJ2-3, with a possible D match to TRBD1 (5 bases). Trimming left V 7 bases short and J 0 bases short, with 8 bases between. CDR3 size: 13 residues. Germline V gene data show CDR1 as SNHLY and CDR2 as FYNNEI. CDR3 bases: TGTGCCAGCAAGGACACTAGCACAGATACGCAGTATTTT. Translating it yields CASKDTSTDTQYF.

About this clonotype: A read error may explain this, as a much larger clone is one base away. J is TRBJ2-4 and V is TRBV7-2; 7 nucleotides align to TRBD1. The end of the DNA fits TRBJ2-5 better, so the J call may be wrong. The CDR3 totals 16 residues. Looked up from germline, CDR1 is SGHTA and CDR2 is FQGNSA. CDR3: CANSSQWTGGGETQYF. The DNA of the CDR3 is TGTGCCAACAGCTCCCAATGGACAGGAGGCGGGGAGACCCAGTACTTC.

In this sample, this clonotype turned up once. V and J are TRBV12-3 or TRBV12-4 and TRBJ2-5, with D perhaps matching TRBD1 (5 bases). The CDR3 has 12 amino acids. V was pared by 6 bases and J by 11 bases, with 16 bases between. The CDR3 nucleotides are TGTGCCAGCAGCCGAGTAAGGGGCAAGCAGTACTTC. Its protein product is CASSRVRGKQYF.

This clonotype was seen only a few times. This rearrangement joins TRBV5-1 to TRBJ1-4, with D possibly being TRBD1 (5 bases). V lost 4 bases to trimming and J lost 7 bases, with 11 bases between them. The CDR3 is 13 residues long. The germline V gene encodes CDR1 SGHRS and CDR2 YFSETQ. The DNA of the CDR3 is TGCGCCAGCAGCCTGGGACCGGGTGAAAAACTGTTTTTT. Residues: CASSLGPGEKLFF.

This clonotype was seen a single time. The chain couples TRBV29-1 to TRBJ2-3; perhaps TRBD1 as D (6 bases). This CDR3 is 13 amino acids long. Germline lookup yields CDR1 SQVTM and CDR2 ANQGSEA. Deletions cut 3 bases from V and 4 bases from J, with 11 bases between. Here the CDR3 DNA reads TGCAGCGTTGATGGCAGGGGAGCAGATACGCAGTATTTT. Encoded protein: CSVDGRGADTQYF.

This clonotype appeared a few times. The chain joins TRBV20-1 to TRBJ2-7, with D possibly matching TRBD1 (6 bases). Trimming took 3 bases from V and 3 from J, leaving 12 bases between them. The germline V gene has CDR1 DFQATT and CDR2 SNEGSKA (reference sequence). This CDR3 contains 13 residues. The CDR3 sequence: CSASRDTFYEQYF. In nucleotides, the CDR3 is TGCAGTGCTAGCCGGGACACTTTCTACGAGCAGTACTTC.

This clonotype was seen a few times. The rearrangement links TRBV25-1 to TRBJ2-5; perhaps TRBD2 as D (5 bases). V lost 3 bases to trimming and J lost 0 bases, with 8 bases between them. Germline CDR1 MGHDK, CDR2 SYGVNS. This CDR3 region has 14 residues. CDR3 sequence (DNA): TGTGCCAGCAGTGATGCGGACTACCAAGAGACCCAGTACTTC. The encoded protein is CASSDADYQETQYF.

The chain combines TRBV20-1 with TRBJ1-6; 7 nucleotides match TRBD1. Trimming took 3 bases from V and 5 from J; bases not matched to a gene: 7. CDR1 DFQATT and CDR2 SNEGSKA come from the germline V gene (reference sequence). The CDR3 is made up of 15 amino acids. CDR3 DNA: TGCAGTGCTAGGGCAGCCACAGGGGATAATTCACCCCTCCACTTT. Translated: CSARAATGDNSPLHF.

The rearrangement uses TRBV7-2 and TRBJ2-1, with 11 positions matching TRBD2. CDR1 and CDR2 (germline): SGHTA, FQGNSA. Trimming at V came to 5 bases and at J to 3 bases, leaving 3 bases not matched to a gene. This CDR3 has 15 amino acids. The CDR3 is CASSTTSGVYNEQFF. In DNA form, the CDR3 reads TGTGCCAGCAGCACGACTAGCGGGGTCTACAATGAGCAGTTCTTC.

This chain uses TRBV7-2 with TRBJ2-4; TRBD2 matches 7 bases. The CDR3 consists of 14 residues. From germline, CDR1 is SGHTA and CDR2 FQGNSA. Germline trimming cut 4 bases from V and 8 bases from J; bases unmatched to any gene: 8. CDR3 coding DNA: TGTGCCAGCAGCTCTGGCGGGGGAATTGACATTCAGTACTTC. Its protein is CASSSGGGIDIQYF.

This sequence joins TRBV7-2 and TRBJ2-7; D unresolved. The CDR3 has 13 amino acids. V lost 5 bases, J lost 7 bases, and 15 bases lay in between. The germline gives CDR1 SGHTA, CDR2 FQGNSA. The CDR3 region has the DNA TGTGCCAGCAGCCCCAATCGAGGTGATGAGCAGTACTTC. Translated, it gives CASSPNRGDEQYF.

This clonotype has only a few counts. This chain uses TRBV11-2 with TRBJ2-5, with D hard to call. Gene TRBJ2-7 matches the end of the DNA better, so the J call may be wrong. CDR1 and CDR2 from the germline V gene are SGHAT and FQNNGV. The CDR3 covers 13 residues. The CDR3 bases are TGTGCCAGCAGCTTACGTAGAGACTACGAGCAGTACTTC. As protein: CASSLRRDYEQYF.

V gene TRBV18 combines with J gene TRBJ2-2; D may correspond to TRBD1 or TRBD2 (5 bases each). The CDR3 spans 16 residues. Trimming stripped 1 base from V and 3 bases from J, with 12 bases between. The germline CDR1 and CDR2 sequences are KGHSH and LQKENI. In nucleotides, the CDR3 is TGTGCCAGCTCACCACTGAGGGGTCAGGACACCGGGGAGCTGTTTTTT. This codes for CASSPLRGQDTGELFF.